This entry features one TCR beta chain sequence. The antigen is undetermined. The PCR employed 60 Vbeta primers together with 13 Jbeta primers. Generated by immunoSEQ multiplex PCR, the TCRdb table keeps only in-frame clones and is missing some. The sample records about 120,000 clones, over 70% being singletons. The sample comes from a study of cytomegalovirus exposure and HLA in healthy donors. Overall study context: Sequencing of about 200 million T cells in an earlier analysis found under 120 million unique TCR beta sequences.

Notes on the study in general: The study flagged some 170 TCR beta chains as cytomegalovirus-associated. Common viral pathogens seemed, in a later analysis, to connect with several of the most significant clusters. TCR beta sequences numbering around 15,000 were associated with HLA alleles at 0.05 false discovery rate in a later analysis.

V lost 8 bases and J lost 3, with 22 bases in between. CDR3 length: 16 residues. Per the germline V gene, CDR1 is SGHRS and CDR2 is YFSETQ. The chain has TRBV5-1 and TRBJ2-3, with D possibly TRBD1 on 6 matching bases. The sample taken for sequencing was PBMCs. The clonotype comes from a woman in her forties or fifties in good health and CMV-seronegative. The CDR3 loop is CASLLGTTALTDTQYF. DNA for the CDR3: TGCGCCAGTCTATTAGGGACAACCGCCCTTACAGATACGCAGTATTTT.